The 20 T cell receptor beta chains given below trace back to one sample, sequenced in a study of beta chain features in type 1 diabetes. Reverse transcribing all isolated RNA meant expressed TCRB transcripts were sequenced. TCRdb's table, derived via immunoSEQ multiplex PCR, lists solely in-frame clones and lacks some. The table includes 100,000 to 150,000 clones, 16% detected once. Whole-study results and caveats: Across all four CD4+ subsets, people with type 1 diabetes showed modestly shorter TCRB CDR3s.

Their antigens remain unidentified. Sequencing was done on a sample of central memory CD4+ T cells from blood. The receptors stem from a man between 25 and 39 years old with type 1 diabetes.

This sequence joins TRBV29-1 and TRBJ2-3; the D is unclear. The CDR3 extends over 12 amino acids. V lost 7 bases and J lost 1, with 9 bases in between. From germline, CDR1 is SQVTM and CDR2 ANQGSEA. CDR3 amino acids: CSARGRTDTQYF. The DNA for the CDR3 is TGCAGCGCCCGCGGCCGCACAGATACGCAGTATTTT.

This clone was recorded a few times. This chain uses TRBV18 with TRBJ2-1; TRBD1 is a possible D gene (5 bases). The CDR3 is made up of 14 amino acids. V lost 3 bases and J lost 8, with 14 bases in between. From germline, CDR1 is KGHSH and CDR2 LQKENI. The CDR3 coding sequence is TGTGCCAGCTCACCCCTCCAGGGTCAAGATGAGCAGTTCTTC. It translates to CASSPLQGQDEQFF.

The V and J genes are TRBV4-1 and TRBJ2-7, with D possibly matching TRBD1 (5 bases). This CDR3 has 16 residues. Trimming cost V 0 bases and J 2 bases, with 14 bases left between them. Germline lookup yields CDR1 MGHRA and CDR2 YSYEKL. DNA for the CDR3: TGCGCCAGCAGCCAAGATGGGGCAGGTACAGCCTACGAGCAGTACTTC. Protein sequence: CASSQDGAGTAYEQYF.

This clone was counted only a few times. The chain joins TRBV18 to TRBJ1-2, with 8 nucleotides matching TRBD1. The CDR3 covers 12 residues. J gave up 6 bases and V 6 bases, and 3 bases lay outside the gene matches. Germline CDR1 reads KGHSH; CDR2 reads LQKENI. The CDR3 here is CASSQDRDGYTF. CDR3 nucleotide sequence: TGTGCCAGCTCTCAGGACAGGGATGGCTACACCTTC.

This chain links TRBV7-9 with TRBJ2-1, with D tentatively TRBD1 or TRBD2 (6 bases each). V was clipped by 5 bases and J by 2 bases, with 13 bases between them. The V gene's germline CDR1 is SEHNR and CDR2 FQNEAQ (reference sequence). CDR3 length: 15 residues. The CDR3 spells CASSPTGGPYNEQFF. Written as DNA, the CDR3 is TGTGCCAGCAGCCCTACCGGGGGCCCCTACAATGAGCAGTTCTTC.

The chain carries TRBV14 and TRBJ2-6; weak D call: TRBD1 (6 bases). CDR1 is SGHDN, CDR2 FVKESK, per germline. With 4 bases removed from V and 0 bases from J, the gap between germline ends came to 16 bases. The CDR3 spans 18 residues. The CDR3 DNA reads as TGTGCCAGCAGCCGGCGACAGGCCCAAAGCTCTGGGGCCAACGTCCTGACTTTC. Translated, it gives CASSRRQAQSSGANVLTF.

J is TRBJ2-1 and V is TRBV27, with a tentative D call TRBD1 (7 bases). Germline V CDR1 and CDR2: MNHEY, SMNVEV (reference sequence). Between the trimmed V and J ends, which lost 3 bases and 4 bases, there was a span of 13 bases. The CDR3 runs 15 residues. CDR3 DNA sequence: TGTGCCAGCAGTTTGCGGGACAGCCTATACAATGAGCAGTTCTTC. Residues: CASSLRDSLYNEQFF.

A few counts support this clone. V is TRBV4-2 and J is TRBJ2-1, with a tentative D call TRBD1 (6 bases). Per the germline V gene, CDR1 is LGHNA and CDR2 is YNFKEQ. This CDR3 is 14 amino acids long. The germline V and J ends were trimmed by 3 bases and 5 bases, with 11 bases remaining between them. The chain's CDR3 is CASSQTQGNNEQFF. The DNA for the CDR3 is TGTGCCAGCAGCCAGACACAGGGCAACAATGAGCAGTTCTTC.

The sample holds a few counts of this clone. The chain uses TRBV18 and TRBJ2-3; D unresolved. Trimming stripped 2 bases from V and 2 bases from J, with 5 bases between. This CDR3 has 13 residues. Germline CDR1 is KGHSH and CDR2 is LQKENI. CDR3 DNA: TGTGCCAGCTCACCATCTCCCACAGATACGCAGTATTTT. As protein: CASSPSPTDTQYF.

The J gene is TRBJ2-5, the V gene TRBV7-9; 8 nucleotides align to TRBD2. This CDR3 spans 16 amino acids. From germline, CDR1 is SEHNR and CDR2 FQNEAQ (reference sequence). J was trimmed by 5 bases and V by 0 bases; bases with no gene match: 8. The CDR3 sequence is CASSLALVRGGETQYF. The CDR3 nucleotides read TGTGCCAGCAGCTTAGCTTTAGTTCGGGGGGGTGAGACCCAGTACTTC.

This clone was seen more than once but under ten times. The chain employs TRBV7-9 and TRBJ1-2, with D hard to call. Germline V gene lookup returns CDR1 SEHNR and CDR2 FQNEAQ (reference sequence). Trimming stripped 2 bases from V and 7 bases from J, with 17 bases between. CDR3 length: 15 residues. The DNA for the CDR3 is TGTGCCAGCAGCTTACTGTCTTCGGTGTTGGTTGGCTACACCTTC. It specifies CASSLLSSVLVGYTF. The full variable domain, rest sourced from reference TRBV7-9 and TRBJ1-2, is DTGVSQNPRHKITKRGQNVTFRCDPISEHNRLYWYRQTLGQGPEFLTYFQNEAQLEKSRLLSDRFSAERPKGSFSTLEIQRTEQGDSAMYLCASSLLSSVLVGYTFGSGTRLTVV.

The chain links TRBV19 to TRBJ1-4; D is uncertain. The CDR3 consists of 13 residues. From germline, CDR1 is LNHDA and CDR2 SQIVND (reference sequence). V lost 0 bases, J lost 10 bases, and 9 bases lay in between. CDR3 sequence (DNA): TGTGCCAGTAGTATAGAAATGGGAGGAAAACTGTTTTTT. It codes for CASSIEMGGKLFF.

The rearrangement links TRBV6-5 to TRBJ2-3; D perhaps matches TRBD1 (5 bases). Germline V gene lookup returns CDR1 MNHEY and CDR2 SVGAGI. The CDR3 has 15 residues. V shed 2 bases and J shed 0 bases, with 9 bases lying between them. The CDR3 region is CASSYQRTSTDTQYF. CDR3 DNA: TGTGCCAGCAGTTACCAAAGGACAAGCACAGATACGCAGTATTTT.

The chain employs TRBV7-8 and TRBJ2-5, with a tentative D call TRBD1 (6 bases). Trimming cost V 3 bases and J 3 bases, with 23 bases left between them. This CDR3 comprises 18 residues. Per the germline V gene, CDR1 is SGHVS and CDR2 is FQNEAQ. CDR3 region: CASSLKRGPPRGEETQYF. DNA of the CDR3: TGTGCCAGCAGCTTGAAACGGGGCCCGCCCAGGGGTGAAGAGACCCAGTACTTC.

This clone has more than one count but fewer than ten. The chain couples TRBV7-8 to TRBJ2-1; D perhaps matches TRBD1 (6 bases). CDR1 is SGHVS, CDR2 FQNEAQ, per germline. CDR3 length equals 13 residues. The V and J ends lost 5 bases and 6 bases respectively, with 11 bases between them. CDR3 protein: CASSRTVSNEQFF. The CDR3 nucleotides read TGTGCCAGCAGCCGGACAGTCAGCAATGAGCAGTTCTTC. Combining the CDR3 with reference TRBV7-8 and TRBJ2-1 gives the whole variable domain GAGVSQSPRYKVAKRGQDVALRCDPISGHVSLFWYQQALGQGPEFLTYFQNEAQLDKSGLPSDRFFAERPEGSVSTLKIQRTQQEDSAVYLCASSRTVSNEQFFGPGTRLTVL.

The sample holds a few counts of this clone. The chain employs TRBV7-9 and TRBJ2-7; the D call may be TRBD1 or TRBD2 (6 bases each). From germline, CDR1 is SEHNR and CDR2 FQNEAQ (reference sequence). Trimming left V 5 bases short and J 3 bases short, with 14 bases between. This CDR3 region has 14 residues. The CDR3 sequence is CASSAEGGDYEQYF. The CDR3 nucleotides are TGTGCCAGCAGCGCGGAGGGGGGCGACTACGAGCAGTACTTC.

The chain's CDR3 is CASSLNTGTGEETQYF. The CDR3 bases are TGTGCCAGCAGCTTAAACACCGGGACAGGGGAAGAGACCCAGTACTTC. The chain combines TRBV7-8 with TRBJ2-5; 10 bases match TRBD1. J gave up 3 bases and V 2 bases, and 6 bases lay outside the gene matches. Germline assignment: CDR1 SGHVS and CDR2 FQNEAQ. The CDR3 runs 16 residues.

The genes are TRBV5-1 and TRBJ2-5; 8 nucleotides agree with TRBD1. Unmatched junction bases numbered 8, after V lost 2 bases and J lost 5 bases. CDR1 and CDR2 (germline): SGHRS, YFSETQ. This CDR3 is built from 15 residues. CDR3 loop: CASSLRQGISETQYF. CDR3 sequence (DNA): TGCGCCAGCAGCTTACGACAGGGGATATCGGAGACCCAGTACTTC.

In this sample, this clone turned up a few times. The CDR3 DNA reads as TGTGCCAGCAGTCCCCGTGCAGGGGGAAGCATTAACTATGGCTACACCTTC. Its protein product is CASSPRAGGSINYGYTF. This chain uses TRBV27 with TRBJ1-2; 7 positions agree with TRBD1. The V and J ends lost 5 bases and 1 base, in that order; junction bases with no gene match: 13. CDR3 length: 17 residues. CDR1 MNHEY and CDR2 SMNVEV come from the germline V gene (reference sequence).

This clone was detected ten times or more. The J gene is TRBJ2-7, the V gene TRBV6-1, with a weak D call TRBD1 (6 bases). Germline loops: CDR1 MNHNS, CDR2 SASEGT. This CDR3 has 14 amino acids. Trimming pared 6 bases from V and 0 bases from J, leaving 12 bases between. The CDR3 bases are TGTGCCAGCAGGCCGACAGGATACTCCTACGAGCAGTACTTC. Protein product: CASRPTGYSYEQYF.